Given below is one T cell receptor beta chain in context. Its antigen is unidentified. Other DNA sequences in this specimen translate into the identical CDR3. The germline gives CDR1 SNHLY, CDR2 FYNNEI. The V and J ends lost 8 bases and 1 base respectively, with 15 bases between them. This CDR3 is 14 amino acids long. Method: immunoSEQ multiplex PCR; TCRdb's copy keeps in-frame clones and lacks some. Of a few million clones listed, approximately 92% are singletons. These data are taken from a study of shared clonotypes between healthy human individuals. Study-level information: Samples came from a couple of female and a few male donors aged 18 to 49. General study results and limits: Non-shared clonotypes displayed generation probabilities falling below those of clonotypes present in all four donors.

This chain uses TRBV2 with TRBJ2-7, with a possible D match to TRBD1 (6 bases). The origin of this receptor is a man aged 18 to 35 in good health. Sequencing used naive CD4+ T cells sorted from blood. Noted subset: CD45RA+ positively selected. As DNA, the CDR3 is TGTGCCAGCCGGGAACAGGGCGCTTCCTACGAGCAGTACTTC. This gives the protein CASREQGASYEQYF.